One and the same sample provided the 11 T cell receptor beta chains below, sequenced in a study of OX40 agonist ivuxolimab in advanced cancers. The repertoire was sequenced with immunoSEQ multiplex PCR; TCRdb's copy has only in-frame clones and lacks some. The sample lists some 27,000 clones; just over 85% were seen once. The input for sequencing was CD4+ or CD8+ T cells sorted from blood, taken in a trial of the OX40 agonist ivuxolimab. The receptors originated from an adult with an advanced solid tumor such as melanoma, head and neck, liver or kidney cancer.

In its sample, this clone was seen once. The chain couples TRBV30 to TRBJ1-5; D not resolved. Germline V gene lookup returns CDR1 GTSNPN and CDR2 SVGIG (reference sequence). The CDR3 is 14 amino acids. V lost 5 bases, J lost 5 bases, and 16 bases lay in between. Here the CDR3 DNA reads TGTGCCTGGGGACGGTTAGAAGGGCATCAGCCCCAGCATTTT. Translated, it gives CAWGRLEGHQPQHF.

The CDR3 spells CASSDRGGVNTEAFF. As DNA, the CDR3 is TGTGCCAGCAGCGATCGCGGGGGGGTGAACACTGAAGCTTTCTTT. The J gene is TRBJ1-1, the V gene TRBV5-5; a weak D match, TRBD1 (5 bases). Germline CDR1 reads SGHKS; CDR2 reads YYEKEE (reference sequence). The V end lost 4 bases, the J end lost 0 bases, and 13 bases lay between the germline ends. The CDR3 runs to 15 residues.

The CDR3 spells CASSVVRSYNEQFF. In DNA form, the CDR3 reads TGTGCCAGCAGCGTAGTCAGGTCCTACAATGAGCAGTTCTTC. The chain has TRBV11-2 and TRBJ2-1; D not resolved. With 5 bases removed from V and 1 base from J, the gap between germline ends came to 9 bases. The CDR3 is 14 amino acids. The germline V gene has CDR1 SGHAT and CDR2 FQNNGV.

CDR3 sequence: CASRRGRNTEAFF. The CDR3 coding sequence is TGTGCCAGTAGGAGGGGGCGGAACACTGAAGCTTTCTTT. The genes are TRBV19 and TRBJ1-1; 7 positions match TRBD1. V gave up 6 bases and J gave up 1 base; unmatched junction bases: 2. The germline CDR1 and CDR2 sequences are LNHDA and SQIVND (reference sequence). CDR3 length equals 13 residues.

This chain connects TRBV4-2 to TRBJ1-3; D uncertain. V gave up 0 bases and J gave up 0 bases, with 12 bases separating them. The CDR3 covers 17 residues. CDR1 and CDR2 from the germline V gene are LGHNA and YNFKEQ. CDR3 DNA sequence: TGTGCCAGCAGCCAAGAGGGGAACATCCGCTCTGGAAACACCATATATTTT. Amino acid sequence: CASSQEGNIRSGNTIYF.

The chain employs TRBV6-5 and TRBJ2-7; the match to TRBD1 covers 7 bases. CDR1 and CDR2 (germline): MNHEY, SVGAGI. The CDR3 length is 12 residues. V dropped 1 base and J dropped 12; count of bases not matched to a gene: 6. The CDR3: CASSYFGTEMYF. The CDR3 DNA reads TGTGCCAGCAGTTACTTCGGGACAGAGATGTACTTC.

The gene calls are TRBV7-2 and TRBJ2-3; TRBD2 is a possible D gene (5 bases). Germline CDR1 and CDR2: SGHTA and FQGNSA. V was pared by 1 base and J by 6 bases, with 26 bases between. This CDR3 comprises 19 residues. The DNA of the CDR3 is TGTGCCAGCAGCTTAGGACCAAACCTTGGTGCTAGCAGACCGGATACGCAGTATTTT. It encodes CASSLGPNLGASRPDTQYF.

Only one count was recorded for this clone. CDR3 sequence (DNA): TGTGCCAGCTACGGACCCCACACTGAAGCTTTCTTT. This translates into CASYGPHTEAFF. The V and J genes are TRBV18 and TRBJ1-1; D not certain. The CDR3 is 12 amino acids. V shed 7 bases and J shed 3 bases, with 9 bases lying between them. The V gene's germline CDR1 is KGHSH and CDR2 LQKENI.

The rearrangement links TRBV27 to TRBJ2-7; TRBD1 matches at 8 bases. Germline V gives CDR1 MNHEY, CDR2 SMNVEV (reference sequence). The CDR3 covers 14 residues. V was clipped by 5 bases and J by 3 bases; unmatched bases: 6. DNA for the CDR3: TGTGCCAGCAGTCCGGACAGGGTCAACTACGAGCAGTACTTC. Its protein is CASSPDRVNYEQYF.

This clone was found once. This chain's CDR3 is CASSKTGPHYGYTF. The CDR3 bases are TGTGCCAGCAGTAAGACAGGGCCTCACTATGGCTACACCTTC. The chain uses TRBV27 and TRBJ1-2; TRBD1 agrees at 7 bases. With 5 bases clipped from V and 3 bases from J, the junction kept 6 bases outside the gene matches. This CDR3 comprises 14 residues. Germline V gene lookup returns CDR1 MNHEY and CDR2 SMNVEV (reference sequence).

The V gene is TRBV6-1, the J gene TRBJ2-1, with no clear D. The CDR3 covers 15 residues. Germline CDR1 reads MNHNS; CDR2 reads SASEGT. V lost 2 bases to trimming and J lost 5 bases, with 13 bases between them. CDR3 nucleotides: TGTGCCAGCAGTGAATTAGTCGGAACCAACAATGAGCAGTTCTTC. It codes for CASSELVGTNNEQFF.